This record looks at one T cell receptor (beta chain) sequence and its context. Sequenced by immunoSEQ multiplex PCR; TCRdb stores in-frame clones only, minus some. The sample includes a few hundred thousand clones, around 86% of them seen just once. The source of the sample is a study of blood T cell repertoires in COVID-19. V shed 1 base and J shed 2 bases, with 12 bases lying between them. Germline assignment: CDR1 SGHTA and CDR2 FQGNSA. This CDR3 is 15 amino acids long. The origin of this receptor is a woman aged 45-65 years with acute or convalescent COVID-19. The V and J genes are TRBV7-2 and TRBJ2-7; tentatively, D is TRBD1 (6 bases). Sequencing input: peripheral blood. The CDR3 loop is CASSLDTGHAYEQYF. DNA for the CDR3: TGTGCCAGCAGCTTAGACACGGGACATGCCTACGAGCAGTACTTC.